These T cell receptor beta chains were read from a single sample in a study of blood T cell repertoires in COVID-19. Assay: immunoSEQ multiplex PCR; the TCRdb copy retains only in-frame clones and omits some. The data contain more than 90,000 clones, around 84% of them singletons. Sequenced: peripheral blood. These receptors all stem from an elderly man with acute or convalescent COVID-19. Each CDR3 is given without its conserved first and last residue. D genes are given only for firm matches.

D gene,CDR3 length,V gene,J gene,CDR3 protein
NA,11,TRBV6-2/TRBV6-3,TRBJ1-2,ASSRNKGYGYT
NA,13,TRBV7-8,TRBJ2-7,ASSLGSSVSYEQY
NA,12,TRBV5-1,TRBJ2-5,ASSLGGDQETQY
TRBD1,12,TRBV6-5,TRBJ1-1,ASRKTGADTEAF
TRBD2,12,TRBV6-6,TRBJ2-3,ASVLAGGGDTQY
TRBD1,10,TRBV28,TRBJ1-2,ASRRTGYGYT
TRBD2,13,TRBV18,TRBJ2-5,ASSPPGLAGETQY
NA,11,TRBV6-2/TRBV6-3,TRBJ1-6,ATSRGGNSPLH
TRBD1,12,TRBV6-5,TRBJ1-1,ASSTDTGGTEAF
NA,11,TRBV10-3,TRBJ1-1,AISEGRDTEAF